A single sample is the source of the 13 T cell receptor beta chains below, sequenced in a study of Tregs in tolerant kidney transplant recipients. This table comes from immunoSEQ multiplex PCR, and its TCRdb copy is limited to in-frame clones, with some not included. The sample shows about 8,300 clones, about 35% of them seen only once. No antigen is known for these receptors. After about six days with irradiated graft donor PBMCs, CFSE-labeled recipient PBMCs were FACS-sorted. Here the sequenced sample was CD8+ T cells from blood cultured with allogeneic cells, taken before the transplant. These receptors were collected from a human patient who received a combined kidney and bone marrow transplant.

This clone was counted only a few times. The chain links TRBV4-3 to TRBJ1-2, with unresolved D. The V gene's germline CDR1 is LGHNA and CDR2 YSLEER. This CDR3 region has 13 residues. Trimming cost V 1 base and J 5 bases, with 8 bases left between them. DNA of the CDR3: TGCGCCAGCAGCCAAGGAGTCTCTTATGGCTACACCTTC. The encoded protein is CASSQGVSYGYTF.

The chain links TRBV11-2 to TRBJ2-7, with 7 bases aligning to TRBD1. Trimming cost V 5 bases and J 1 base; bases outside gene matches: 5. From germline, CDR1 is SGHAT and CDR2 FQNNGV. This CDR3 comprises 14 residues. CDR3 protein: CASSQGDGSYEQYF. The CDR3 coding sequence is TGTGCCAGCAGCCAGGGGGACGGGTCCTACGAGCAGTACTTC.

The chain couples TRBV7-8 to TRBJ2-2; no clear D. Germline CDR1 is SGHVS and CDR2 is FQNEAQ. There are 15 residues in the CDR3. Deletions cut 0 bases from V and 0 bases from J, with 5 bases between. CDR3 bases: TGTGCCAGCAGCTTAGCGGCCCCGAACACCGGGGAGCTGTTTTTT. This sequence encodes CASSLAAPNTGELFF.

The chain has TRBV5-1 and TRBJ2-4, with D possibly TRBD2 on 7 matching bases. This CDR3 is 15 amino acids long. CDR1 is SGHRS and CDR2 is YFSETQ in the germline V gene. Trimming took 5 bases from V and 1 from J, leaving 13 bases between them. This CDR3 is CASSRGGPAKNIQYF. The CDR3 nucleotides are TGCGCCAGCAGTAGGGGGGGGCCTGCCAAAAACATTCAGTACTTC.

This clone appeared a few times. The conserved phenylalanine or tryptophan is not found at the CDR3 terminus, so this likely reflects a read error. No DNA is shown, since the ends of the CDR3 on it are uncertain; the CDR3 is the one TCRdb lists. This chain connects TRBV7-7 to TRBJ2-4; the D call in the table, TRBD2, was not verified against the DNA. From germline, CDR1 is SSHAT and CDR2 FNYEAQ (reference sequence). The CDR3 length is 11 residues, termini included. The CDR3 loop is CASSSRTVSLR.

The chain employs TRBV30 and TRBJ2-1, with 7 bases lining up with TRBD2. From germline, CDR1 is GTSNPN and CDR2 SVGIG (reference sequence). The V segment lost 4 bases and the J segment 4 bases; nucleotides outside the gene matches: 10. The CDR3 consists of 15 residues. The CDR3 sequence: CAWTDERGYYNEQFF. The CDR3 nucleotides are TGTGCCTGGACGGACGAGCGGGGCTATTACAATGAGCAGTTCTTC.

The chain employs TRBV5-1 and TRBJ2-5, with TRBD2 matching 13 bases. The J call is doubtful: the DNA matches TRBJ2-7 better. CDR1 SGHRS and CDR2 YFSETQ come from the germline V gene. The CDR3 runs to 15 residues. DNA of the CDR3: TGCGCCAGCAGCTGGACTAGCGGGAGACCCGGCGAGCAGTACTTC. Amino acid sequence: CASSWTSGRPGEQYF.

This clone was counted only a few times. The rearrangement links TRBV9 to TRBJ2-2, with TRBD2 as a possible D gene (6 bases). The CDR3 spans 15 residues. CDR1 is SGDLS and CDR2 is YYNGEE in the germline V gene. V was shortened by 2 bases and J by 4 bases, with 12 bases between the two germline ends. CDR3 coding DNA: TGTGCCAGCAGCGTTTCGGGAGTGGGCACCGGGGAGCTGTTTTTT. Translation gives CASSVSGVGTGELFF.

This clone was counted between two and nine times. V usage is TRBV4-1 and J usage is TRBJ1-1; 9 bases are shared with TRBD1. The V gene end was trimmed by 4 bases and the J gene end by 3 bases; junction bases not matched to a gene: 6. This CDR3 has 15 residues. The V gene's germline CDR1 is MGHRA and CDR2 YSYEKL. CDR3 amino acids: CASSLSGQGYTEAFF. The DNA for the CDR3 is TGCGCCAGCAGCCTTTCGGGACAGGGCTACACTGAAGCTTTCTTT.

The V call is TRBV19, the J call TRBJ1-1; no definite D call. V lost 3 bases and J 7 bases, leaving 12 bases between the germline ends. The CDR3 totals 13 residues. CDR1 is LNHDA and CDR2 is SQIVND in the germline V gene (reference sequence). DNA for the CDR3: TGTGCCAGTAGTATTCATGTGAGGGATGAAGCTTTCTTT. This gives the protein CASSIHVRDEAFF.

In this sample, this clone turned up a few times. One end of the junction is discordant with germline, which a read error may explain. The chain employs TRBV5-4 and TRBJ2-7, with 9 bases lining up with TRBD2. Germline-derived CDR1 and CDR2 are SGHNT and YYREEE (reference sequence). CDR3 length: 17 amino acids. The CDR3 DNA sequence: TGCGCCAGCAGCCAAGTAACTAGCGGGTATAGCTCCTACGAGCAGTACTTC. This sequence encodes CASSQVTSGYSSYEQYF.

This clone is medium-sized within its sample. V is TRBV27 and J is TRBJ2-7; 11 nucleotides align to TRBD2. V was clipped by 4 bases and J by 7 bases; unmatched bases: 12. Germline V gene sequence: CDR1 MNHEY, CDR2 SMNVEV (reference sequence). The CDR3 runs 16 residues. CDR3 sequence reads: CASSSLLAGGLTEQYF. CDR3 in DNA: TGTGCCAGCAGTTCCCTTCTAGCGGGGGGCCTTACGGAGCAGTACTTC.

This clone was observed a single time. The rearrangement joins TRBV30 to TRBJ1-2; tentatively, D is TRBD1 (6 bases). Per the germline V gene, CDR1 is GTSNPN and CDR2 is SVGIG (reference sequence). V shed 0 bases and J shed 10 bases, with 12 bases lying between them. The CDR3 has 12 amino acids. The CDR3 loop reads CAWSVEGGDYTF. CDR3 in DNA: TGTGCCTGGAGTGTAGAAGGGGGAGACTACACCTTC.